This TCR beta chain was recovered during a study of memory CD4+ T cells and cytomegalovirus serostatus. Regarding the study as a whole: Median bootstrapped AUC for CMV status was around 0.95 originally, around 0.91 US-trained.

Produced via immunoSEQ multiplex PCR; TCRdb's table is partial and in-frame only. The sample consists of some 57,000 clones, roughly four fifths of them appearing once. Trimming pared 3 bases from V and 3 bases from J, leaving 0 bases between. CDR3 length equals 11 residues. Germline lookup yields CDR1 SNHLY and CDR2 FYNNEI. Single viable CD3+CD4+CD8-CD45RO+ cells were sorted as the memory CD4+ T cells. Worth noting for this clone: Its antigen is still unknown.

This clonotype originated in an adult in good health and CMV-seronegative. The gene calls are TRBV2 and TRBJ2-1; D remains unclear. Sequenced sample: memory CD4+ T cells from blood. This CDR3 is CASSDYNEQFF. CDR3 in DNA: TGTGCCAGCAGTGACTACAATGAGCAGTTCTTC. The variable domain in full, with the rest retrieved from reference TRBV2 and TRBJ2-1, is EPEVTQTPSHQVTQMGQEVILRCVPISNHLYFYWYRQILGQKVEFLVSFYNNEISEKSEIFDDQFSVERPDGSNFTLKIRSTKLEDSAMYFCASSDYNEQFFGPGTRLTVL.